The 13 T cell receptor beta chains given below trace back to one sample, sequenced in a study of identical twins. TCRdb re-derived calls from the 5' RACE reads in MiXCR, one entry per CDR3 protein. The data show approximately 620,000 distinct CDR3 sequences, over 8.5% seen once. These data also formed part of another study, on yellow fever vaccine responses in identical twins.

The sequencing input was PBMCs. The source of these receptors is a woman in her late teens or twenties in good health.

There are many counts of this clonotype. CDR3 nucleotide sequence: TGTGCCAGCAGTTTTACCGAAAAACTGTTTTTT. Amino acids: CASSFTEKLFF. This chain connects TRBV12-3 or TRBV12-4 to TRBJ1-4; D unclear. The CDR3 is made up of 11 amino acids. V was trimmed by 3 bases and J by 8 bases, leaving 4 bases between them.

This clonotype was seen at least ten times. The chain links TRBV12-3 or TRBV12-4 to TRBJ2-2; TRBD1 might be the D (5 bases). V shed 4 bases and J shed 3 bases, with 9 bases lying between them. The length of the CDR3 is 14 residues. The CDR3 protein is CASSSGHDTGELFF. The CDR3 DNA sequence: TGTGCCAGCAGTTCCGGACACGACACCGGGGAGCTGTTTTTT.

This clonotype was observed a few times. The V call is TRBV30, the J call TRBJ2-3, with D tentatively TRBD1 (6 bases). From germline, CDR1 is GTSNPN and CDR2 SVGIG (reference sequence). V lost 5 bases, J lost 5 bases, and 11 bases lay in between. The CDR3 length is 12 residues. The CDR3 here is CAWSLTGDTQYF. CDR3 coding DNA: TGTGCCTGGTCCTTGACAGGAGATACGCAGTATTTT.

The chain employs TRBV2 and TRBJ2-7, with D hard to call. CDR1 and CDR2 (germline): SNHLY, FYNNEI. Trimming took 2 bases from V and 1 from J, leaving 9 bases between them. The CDR3 is 14 residues long. CDR3 loop: CASSESAISYEQYF. The DNA of the CDR3 is TGTGCCAGCAGTGAAAGTGCCATTTCCTACGAGCAGTACTTC.

This clonotype was detected ten times or more. The genes are TRBV4-3 and TRBJ2-5, with D possibly TRBD2 on 6 matching bases. Per the germline V gene, CDR1 is LGHNA and CDR2 is YSLEER. V was trimmed by 1 base and J by 1 base, leaving 10 bases between them. This CDR3 contains 15 residues. The CDR3 region has the DNA TGCGCCAGCAGCCAAGCACGGGGGACCCAAGAGACCCAGTACTTC. Its protein is CASSQARGTQETQYF.

CDR3 nucleotide sequence: TGTGCCAGCAGGTCGACAGGGTGGAATGAGCAGTTCTTC. Protein sequence: CASRSTGWNEQFF. This rearrangement joins TRBV6-1 to TRBJ2-1; 7 positions agree with TRBD1. The CDR3 consists of 13 residues. Germline V gives CDR1 MNHNS, CDR2 SASEGT. The V segment lost 6 bases and the J segment 7 bases; nucleotides outside the gene matches: 6.

The CDR3 DNA reads TGTGCCACCAGCAGAGATTCCGGGACAGGGGTATGGAGTGAGCAGTTCTTC. Translation gives CATSRDSGTGVWSEQFF. V and J are TRBV15 and TRBJ2-1, with 10 bases matching TRBD1. CDR1 LNHNV and CDR2 YYDKDF come from the germline V gene (reference sequence). V was clipped by 0 bases and J by 9 bases; unmatched bases: 11. The CDR3 sequence is 17 residues long.

This clonotype was found many times. The chain joins TRBV4-3 to TRBJ2-5, with 7 nucleotides matching TRBD1. CDR3 length: 14 amino acids. Trimming at V came to 0 bases and at J to 9 bases, leaving 7 bases not matched to a gene. The germline V gene has CDR1 LGHNA and CDR2 YSLEER. CDR3 in DNA: TGCGCCAGCAGCCAAGAATGGGACAGCCGGGCCCAGTACTTC. As protein: CASSQEWDSRAQYF.

The sample holds many counts of this clonotype. J is TRBJ2-1 and V is TRBV18; 9 bases match TRBD2. Germline loops: CDR1 KGHSH, CDR2 LQKENI. V shed 3 bases and J 7 bases; nucleotides not matched to a gene: 10. The length of the CDR3 is 16 residues. The CDR3 DNA sequence: TGTGCCAGCTCACCCCCGGGACTAGCATCGGAGAATGAGCAGTTCTTC. This sequence encodes CASSPPGLASENEQFF.

This clonotype was seen only a few times. The chain has TRBV18 and TRBJ2-5; D is unresolved. Trimming shortened V by 3 bases and J by 3 bases, and 5 bases separated the two germline ends. Germline V lookup: CDR1 KGHSH, CDR2 LQKENI. The CDR3 extends over 12 amino acids. This CDR3 reads CASSPKKETQYF. The CDR3 coding sequence is TGTGCCAGCTCACCTAAGAAAGAGACCCAGTACTTC.

The chain recombines TRBV7-9 with TRBJ2-2; the D is unclear. The germline V gene has CDR1 SEHNR and CDR2 FQNEAQ (reference sequence). The V end was cut by 5 bases, the J end by 6 bases, with 13 bases between. This CDR3 region has 14 residues. CDR3 sequence reads: CASSVGSPPGELFF. CDR3 bases: TGTGCCAGCAGCGTCGGCAGCCCCCCCGGGGAGCTGTTTTTT. Using reference TRBV7-9 and TRBJ2-2 for the parts outside the CDR3, the full variable domain is DTGVSQNPRHKITKRGQNVTFRCDPISEHNRLYWYRQTLGQGPEFLTYFQNEAQLEKSRLLSDRFSAERPKGSFSTLEIQRTEQGDSAMYLCASSVGSPPGELFFGEGSRLTVL.

In this sample, this clonotype turned up a few times. This rearrangement joins TRBV12-3 or TRBV12-4 to TRBJ2-1, with a tentative D call TRBD1 (6 bases). V lost 5 bases and J 4 bases, leaving 18 bases between the germline ends. The CDR3 length is 16 residues. The CDR3 sequence: CASSQYRTVTYNEQFF. The CDR3 bases are TGTGCCAGCAGTCAATATAGGACAGTTACATACAATGAGCAGTTCTTC.

The table lists this clonotype with a few counts. The rearrangement links TRBV7-9 to TRBJ2-7, with TRBD1 matching 9 bases. CDR1 and CDR2 (germline): SEHNR, FQNEAQ (reference sequence). The trim removed 5 bases at V and 7 bases at J, leaving 18 bases unmatched. The CDR3 is made up of 17 amino acids. The CDR3 region is CASSGYAGQGWLVEQYF. CDR3 DNA sequence: TGTGCCAGCAGCGGTTACGCGGGACAGGGCTGGTTAGTTGAGCAGTACTTC.